Presented here are 3 T cell receptor beta chains from one specimen sequenced in a study of T-cell memory formation after mild COVID-19. Using its own MiXCR run on the 5' RACE reads, TCRdb lists one record per CDR3 protein. The table lists some 310,000 distinct CDR3 sequences, 20% to 25% of them singletons, with 20% to 25% in the top ten. The sample comprised PBMCs or a T cell subset sorted from them (not recorded which). The receptor set was obtained from a man between 18 and 35 years old who had mild COVID-19 (a few samples of this study predate the infection). Cell type and time point are not known.

In nucleotides, the CDR3 is TGTGCCAGCAGCGTAGAGCCTACAGGGGCCCGACGGGAGTATTTT. As protein: CASSVEPTGARREYF. The chain couples TRBV9 to TRBJ2-3; 7 bases line up with TRBD1. This CDR3 contains 15 residues. The germline gives CDR1 SGDLS, CDR2 YYNGEE. V gave up 0 bases and J gave up 13 bases; unmatched junction bases: 14.

This clonotype has just a few counts. The chain is built from TRBV5-1 and TRBJ1-4; D might be TRBD1 (5 bases). The CDR3 is 15 residues long. The V gene lost 4 bases and the J gene lost 0 bases, with 10 bases spanning the gap. CDR1 is SGHRS and CDR2 is YFSETQ in the germline V gene. The DNA of the CDR3 is TGCGCCAGCAGCCAGGGCGGAGCAACTAATGAAAAACTGTTTTTT. Its protein is CASSQGGATNEKLFF.

The chain combines TRBV12-3 or TRBV12-4 with TRBJ1-1; TRBD1 matches at 8 bases. The J segment lost 4 bases and the V segment lost 2 bases, leaving 6 bases of the junction unmatched. The CDR3 sequence is 15 residues long. The CDR3 DNA follows: TGTGCCAGCAGTTTAACGGGACAGGTTGGCACTGAAGCTTTCTTT. It codes for CASSLTGQVGTEAFF.